Below, 29 T cell receptor beta chains from the same sample are listed, as sequenced in a study of shared clonotypes between healthy human individuals. Naivety among CD8 cells was defined by CD45RO negativity and positive CCR7 selection, thereby excluding terminally differentiated effector memory CD45RA+ cells. Sequencing was performed with immunoSEQ multiplex PCR; in TCRdb, only in-frame clones are kept and a portion is missing. The table lists 1.5 million to 2.5 million clones, about 95% of them singletons, with approximately 1.2% in the top ten. The sample comprised naive CD8+ T cells sorted from blood. Every receptor here comes from a man aged 18 to 30 in good health.

V usage is TRBV19 and J usage is TRBJ1-5; D call uncertain. With 1 base removed from V and 3 bases from J, the gap between germline ends came to 7 bases. Germline CDR1 and CDR2: LNHDA and SQIVND (reference sequence). The CDR3 has 14 residues. The DNA of the CDR3 is TGTGCCAGTAGTATAGGGGGATTCAATCAGCCCCAGCATTTT. Encoded protein: CASSIGGFNQPQHF. Combining the CDR3 with reference TRBV19 and TRBJ1-5 gives the whole variable domain DGGITQSPKYLFRKEGQNVTLSCEQNLNHDAMYWYRQDPGQGLRLIYYSQIVNDFQKGDIAEGYSVSREKKESFPLTVTSAQKNPTAFYLCASSIGGFNQPQHFGDGTRLSIL.

The genes are TRBV28 and TRBJ1-5; 9 bases are a match to TRBD1. V lost 4 bases, J lost 7 bases, and 8 bases stayed unmatched. The CDR3 runs 15 residues. The germline V gene has CDR1 MDHEN and CDR2 SYDVKM. In DNA, the CDR3 is TGTGCCAGCAGTTCCTGGGACAGGGAATCCCAGCCCCAGCATTTT. Encoded protein: CASSSWDRESQPQHF.

The rearrangement links TRBV7-9 to TRBJ2-7; 9 bases map to TRBD1. The ends lost 5 bases at V and 2 bases at J; junction bases unmatched: 7. Germline assignment: CDR1 SEHNR and CDR2 FQNEAQ (reference sequence). The CDR3 extends over 15 amino acids. The CDR3 nucleotides are TGTGCCAGCAGCCTTTACGGACAGGGGACCTACGAGCAGTACTTC. It codes for CASSLYGQGTYEQYF.

This clone came up once. The genes are TRBV6-5 and TRBJ2-1, with 9 bases that match TRBD2. CDR3 length: 14 residues. Trimming cost V 3 bases and J 7 bases; bases outside gene matches: 4. CDR1 and CDR2 (germline): MNHEY, SVGAGI. In DNA form, the CDR3 reads TGTGCCAGCAGTTATCAAGCGGGAGGTAATGAGCAGTTCTTC. Its translation is CASSYQAGGNEQFF.

The chain carries TRBV5-4 and TRBJ2-7; a possible D gene is TRBD1 (6 bases). This CDR3 has 15 residues. Germline V lookup: CDR1 SGHNT, CDR2 YYREEE (reference sequence). V gave up 1 base and J gave up 1 base, with 12 bases separating them. The CDR3 region has the DNA TGTGCCAGCAGCTTGCCAACAGGGCAGTCCTACGAGCAGTACTTC. Translating gives CASSLPTGQSYEQYF.

About this clone: This sample also contains other DNA sequences that code for the same CDR3. This chain links TRBV10-1 with TRBJ1-1; no firm D call. Trimming left V 2 bases short and J 4 bases short, with 8 bases between. The CDR3 loop spans 13 amino acids. Germline CDR1 and CDR2: WNHNN and SYGVQD (reference sequence). The CDR3: CASSEVGSTEAFF. The CDR3, as DNA: TGCGCCAGCAGTGAGGTAGGAAGCACTGAAGCTTTCTTT.

The V and J genes are TRBV4-1 and TRBJ2-2, with unresolved D. This CDR3 spans 14 amino acids. Trimming shortened V by 0 bases and J by 3 bases, and 5 bases separated the two germline ends. Germline V gene data show CDR1 as MGHRA and CDR2 as YSYEKL. The CDR3 nucleotides read TGCGCCAGCAGCCAAGAACAGTACACCGGGGAGCTGTTTTTT. It translates to CASSQEQYTGELFF.

A note on this clone: In the same sample, other DNA sequences code for this CDR3. V gene TRBV19 combines with J gene TRBJ1-5; tentatively, D is TRBD1 (5 bases). In germline, CDR1 is LNHDA, CDR2 SQIVND (reference sequence). Deletions cut 0 bases from V and 2 bases from J, with 11 bases between. CDR3 size: 16 residues. In nucleotides, the CDR3 is TGTGCCAGTAGTATAGATCTAGGGGAGGGCAATCAGCCCCAGCATTTT. Its translation is CASSIDLGEGNQPQHF. Drawing the rest from reference TRBV19 and TRBJ1-5, the complete variable domain is DGGITQSPKYLFRKEGQNVTLSCEQNLNHDAMYWYRQDPGQGLRLIYYSQIVNDFQKGDIAEGYSVSREKKESFPLTVTSAQKNPTAFYLCASSIDLGEGNQPQHFGDGTRLSIL.

The rearrangement links TRBV28 to TRBJ2-1; D may be TRBD1 or TRBD2 (6 bases each). The CDR3 sequence is 15 residues long. Trimming cost V 5 bases and J 6 bases, with 17 bases left between them. Germline CDR1 and CDR2: MDHEN and SYDVKM. The DNA for the CDR3 is TGTGCCAGCAGTCTCCGGGGGCTAGACGGCAATGAGCAGTTCTTC. It encodes CASSLRGLDGNEQFF.

Remarks on this clone: This CDR3 is also generated by other DNA sequences in the sample. The J gene is TRBJ2-7, the V gene TRBV13; D remains ambiguous. Trimming shortened V by 0 bases and J by 4 bases, and 4 bases separated the two germline ends. CDR1 is PRHDT, CDR2 FYEKMQ, per germline (reference sequence). This CDR3 has 12 amino acids. The CDR3 DNA reads TGTGCCAGCAGCTTAGGCGGATACGAGCAGTACTTC. Translating gives CASSLGGYEQYF.

Concerning this clone itself: Other DNA sequences from this sample encode an identical CDR3 as well. The chain combines TRBV2 with TRBJ1-5, with 12 bases identical to TRBD1. This CDR3 is 15 amino acids long. Germline loops: CDR1 SNHLY, CDR2 FYNNEI. The J segment lost 5 bases and the V segment lost 6 bases, leaving 5 bases of the junction unmatched. CDR3 sequence (DNA): TGTGCCAGCAGCCCGGGACAGGGGGCCGATCAGCCCCAGCATTTT. Its translation is CASSPGQGADQPQHF.

The chain combines TRBV5-1 with TRBJ2-5, with 7 bases matching TRBD2. The CDR3 has 15 amino acids. The V and J ends lost 4 bases and 9 bases, in that order; junction bases with no gene match: 15. Germline-derived CDR1 and CDR2 are SGHRS and YFSETQ. Written as DNA, the CDR3 is TGCGCCAGCAGCGGGGGACTTTCTGCTCGGGAGGCCCAGTACTTC. This translates into CASSGGLSAREAQYF. The entire variable domain, with the rest obtained from reference TRBV5-1 and TRBJ2-5, is as follows: KAGVTQTPRYLIKTRGQQVTLSCSPISGHRSVSWYQQTPGQGLQFLFEYFSETQRNKGNFPGRFSGRQFSNSRSEMNVSTLELGDSALYLCASSGGLSAREAQYFGPGTRLLVL.

The rearrangement links TRBV27 to TRBJ2-1; D ambiguous. Germline CDR1 reads MNHEY; CDR2 reads SMNVEV (reference sequence). V shed 2 bases and J shed 1 base, with 9 bases lying between them. The CDR3 totals 15 residues. CDR3 amino acids: CASSLVWVSYNEQFF. The CDR3 nucleotides are TGTGCCAGCAGTTTAGTTTGGGTATCCTACAATGAGCAGTTCTTC.

The rearrangement uses TRBV27 and TRBJ1-1, with D possibly matching TRBD1 (5 bases). Germline values: CDR1 MNHEY, CDR2 SMNVEV (reference sequence). V was clipped by 4 bases and J by 5 bases, with 11 bases between them. The CDR3 totals 13 residues. In nucleotides, the CDR3 is TGTGCCAGCAGTTCCTCCTGGGGGACTGAAGCTTTCTTT. Protein sequence: CASSSSWGTEAFF.

This sequence joins TRBV27 and TRBJ2-7; 8 bases align to TRBD1. From germline, CDR1 is MNHEY and CDR2 SMNVEV (reference sequence). V lost 6 bases to trimming and J lost 3 bases; unmatched junction nucleotides: 10. The CDR3 contains 15 residues. The CDR3 sequence: CASSVGQGGIYEQYF. For the CDR3, the DNA is TGTGCCAGCAGCGTAGGACAGGGTGGGATCTACGAGCAGTACTTC.

This rearrangement joins TRBV30 to TRBJ2-7; D might be TRBD2 (7 bases). The CDR3 totals 15 residues. Germline CDR1 reads GTSNPN; CDR2 reads SVGIG (reference sequence). V was cut by 3 bases and J by 3 bases, with 18 bases left in between. The CDR3 DNA sequence: TGTGCCTGGAGAGATCAGGGGACTAATGGCTACGAGCAGTACTTC. The encoded protein is CAWRDQGTNGYEQYF.

V usage is TRBV6-5 and J usage is TRBJ1-2; D remains ambiguous. The CDR3 runs 14 residues. Deletions cut 1 base from V and 3 bases from J, with 9 bases between. Germline V lookup: CDR1 MNHEY, CDR2 SVGAGI. CDR3: CASSYLESDYGYTF. Written as DNA, the CDR3 is TGTGCCAGCAGTTACTTGGAGTCTGACTATGGCTACACCTTC.

This chain joins TRBV2 and TRBJ2-3, with 7 nucleotides matching TRBD2. This CDR3 region has 18 residues. V gave up 6 bases and J gave up 5 bases; unmatched junction bases: 20. Germline lookup yields CDR1 SNHLY and CDR2 FYNNEI. The DNA for the CDR3 is TGTGCCAGCAGCGCGTATGGGGGGTCTGACGGGGAGGGAGATACGCAGTATTTT. Amino acids: CASSAYGGSDGEGDTQYF.

The chain has TRBV5-6 and TRBJ2-2, with 7 bases lining up with TRBD2. The CDR3 covers 16 residues. Germline V gene data show CDR1 as SGHDT and CDR2 as YYEEEE. The V and J ends lost 3 bases and 1 base, in that order; junction bases with no gene match: 6. The CDR3 loop reads CASSSSLALNTGELFF. CDR3 bases: TGTGCCAGCAGCTCATCACTAGCGTTGAACACCGGGGAGCTGTTTTTT.

The V gene is TRBV6-1, the J gene TRBJ2-7; D is uncertain. V shed 2 bases and J shed 4 bases, with 18 bases lying between them. Germline V lookup: CDR1 MNHNS, CDR2 SASEGT. CDR3 length: 16 residues. The CDR3 coding sequence is TGTGCCAGCAGTGAACTCCCCTCCCCCCTCGGTTACGAGCAGTACTTC. Translation gives CASSELPSPLGYEQYF.

A remark on this clone: Other DNA sequences in the same sample also yield this CDR3. The CDR3 loop reads CASSQTGTGNYGYTF. CDR3 sequence (DNA): TGCGCCAGCAGCCAGACCGGGACAGGGAACTATGGCTACACCTTC. This chain joins TRBV4-1 and TRBJ1-2; 9 nucleotides align to TRBD1. V was clipped by 3 bases and J by 2 bases; unmatched bases: 4. The CDR3 covers 15 residues. Germline CDR1 reads MGHRA; CDR2 reads YSYEKL.

The V gene is TRBV5-6, the J gene TRBJ2-7; no clear D gene. This CDR3 region has 12 residues. Germline V gene data show CDR1 as SGHDT and CDR2 as YYEEEE. Trimming stripped 4 bases from V and 3 bases from J, with 8 bases between. This chain's CDR3 is CASSIADYEQYF. The CDR3 DNA is TGTGCCAGCAGCATTGCAGACTACGAGCAGTACTTC.

In its sample, this clone was seen once. The CDR3 coding sequence is TGTGCCTGGATTTATTCTGGGGAGGTGAATGGCTACACCTTC. It translates to CAWIYSGEVNGYTF. The chain couples TRBV30 to TRBJ1-2; D uncertain. Looked up from germline, CDR1 is GTSNPN and CDR2 is SVGIG (reference sequence). The CDR3 is 14 residues long. The V end was cut by 4 bases, the J end by 6 bases, with 18 bases between.

Concerning this clone: Different DNA sequences within this sample yield the same CDR3. V usage is TRBV19 and J usage is TRBJ2-7, with D perhaps being TRBD1 or TRBD2 (5 bases each). With 6 bases removed from V and 0 bases from J, the gap between germline ends came to 9 bases. The CDR3 runs to 13 residues. Germline assignment: CDR1 LNHDA and CDR2 SQIVND (reference sequence). The CDR3 nucleotides read TGTGCCAGTAGCGAGGGGCGCTCCTACGAGCAGTACTTC. This translates into CASSEGRSYEQYF.

V is TRBV29-1 and J is TRBJ1-2; D is uncertain. Trimming left V 2 bases short and J 8 bases short, with 12 bases between. In germline, CDR1 is SQVTM, CDR2 ANQGSEA. The CDR3 is 12 amino acids. CDR3 in amino acids: CSVEQNSMGYTF. The CDR3 DNA is TGCAGCGTTGAACAGAACAGTATGGGCTACACCTTC.

This clone was counted once. The chain carries TRBV2 and TRBJ2-5, with 7 bases that match TRBD1. Germline loops: CDR1 SNHLY, CDR2 FYNNEI. This CDR3 has 13 amino acids. Germline trimming cut 8 bases from V and 1 base from J; bases unmatched to any gene: 4. CDR3 amino acids: CASHGTAQETQYF. DNA for the CDR3: TGTGCCAGCCATGGGACAGCCCAAGAGACCCAGTACTTC.

This chain links TRBV19 with TRBJ1-2, with D tentatively TRBD1 (6 bases). The germline V and J ends were trimmed by 2 bases and 0 bases, with 16 bases remaining between them. Germline CDR1 is LNHDA and CDR2 is SQIVND (reference sequence). This CDR3 is 17 amino acids long. Here the CDR3 reads CASSIPYREQANYGYTF. CDR3 nucleotides: TGTGCCAGTAGTATACCTTACAGGGAACAAGCTAACTATGGCTACACCTTC.

The gene calls are TRBV28 and TRBJ1-2; 9 nucleotides match TRBD1. Germline V gene lookup returns CDR1 MDHEN and CDR2 SYDVKM. V was pared by 5 bases and J by 7 bases, with 14 bases of the junction left unmatched. This CDR3 spans 16 amino acids. The CDR3 loop is CASSPQPPTGGSGYTF. DNA of the CDR3: TGTGCCAGCAGTCCCCAGCCCCCTACAGGGGGCTCTGGCTACACCTTC.

The rearrangement uses TRBV30 and TRBJ2-4, with unresolved D. V shed 3 bases and J shed 14 bases, with 14 bases lying between them. The CDR3 is 11 amino acids. Germline CDR1 and CDR2: GTSNPN and SVGIG (reference sequence). The DNA of the CDR3 is TGTGCCTGGAGCCACACCGGGCCCGAGTACTTC. Residues: CAWSHTGPEYF.